Following are 26 T cell receptor beta chains from one sample sequenced in a study of vaccination effects on CD4 cells after COVID-19. Their specific antigens are unknown. Using viral peptide pools, the ViraFEST assay grew out antigen-specific CD4+ T cells prior to sequencing. Isolation of CD4+ T cells took place after 10 to 11 days of culture. TCRdb's table, derived via immunoSEQ multiplex PCR, lists solely in-frame clones and lacks some. The sample lists over 55,000 clones, around 81% occurring once. The source was CD4+ T cells from PBMCs cultured with HCoV-229E spike peptides, collected before COVID-19 vaccination. The receptors derive from a human donor who received a COVID-19 vaccine.

The chain combines TRBV24-1 with TRBJ1-1; D remains ambiguous. The CDR3 totals 13 residues. V lost 7 bases, J lost 1 base, and 9 bases lay in between. Germline V gene lookup returns CDR1 KGHDR and CDR2 SFDVKD. The CDR3: CATSADGNTEAFF. The CDR3 DNA follows: TGTGCCACCAGCGCCGACGGGAACACTGAAGCTTTCTTT.

This chain uses TRBV30 with TRBJ1-1; D not certain. Germline V lookup: CDR1 GTSNPN, CDR2 SVGIG (reference sequence). There are 13 residues in the CDR3. Trimming removed 0 bases from V and 5 bases from J, with 10 bases in between. CDR3: CAWSVFVRTEAFF. CDR3 DNA sequence: TGTGCCTGGAGTGTATTTGTGAGGACTGAAGCTTTCTTT.

The chain carries TRBV5-1 and TRBJ1-6; D gene uncertain. CDR3 size: 12 residues. The V gene's germline CDR1 is SGHRS and CDR2 YFSETQ. V lost 5 bases, J lost 8 bases, and 8 bases lay in between. CDR3 amino acids: CASRVGDSPLHF. The CDR3 DNA sequence: TGCGCCAGCAGAGTGGGTGATTCACCCCTCCACTTT. Looking up the rest from reference TRBV5-1 and TRBJ1-6 gives the full variable domain: KAGVTQTPRYLIKTRGQQVTLSCSPISGHRSVSWYQQTPGQGLQFLFEYFSETQRNKGNFPGRFSGRQFSNSRSEMNVSTLELGDSALYLCASRVGDSPLHFGNGTRLTVT.

This clone was detected a few times. The CDR3 bases are TGTGCCAGTAGTATGGCAGGGAGGGATGAAAAACTGTTTTTT. Protein sequence: CASSMAGRDEKLFF. This chain joins TRBV19 and TRBJ1-4, with D possibly matching TRBD1 (5 bases). In germline, CDR1 is LNHDA, CDR2 SQIVND (reference sequence). Trimming pared 3 bases from V and 6 bases from J, leaving 11 bases between. The CDR3 covers 14 residues.

This rearrangement joins TRBV6-6 to TRBJ2-2; D is unclear. Germline CDR1 MNHNY, CDR2 SVGAGI (reference sequence). CDR3 length: 15 amino acids. Between the trimmed V and J ends, which lost 6 bases and 1 base, there was a span of 12 bases. The CDR3 loop is CASSVPVGNTGELFF. CDR3 sequence (DNA): TGTGCCAGCAGCGTCCCAGTGGGGAACACCGGGGAGCTGTTTTTT.

CDR3 sequence (DNA): TGTGCCAGCAGCTTGTATGAGCAGTTCTTC. It specifies CASSLYEQFF. The chain is built from TRBV7-9 and TRBJ2-1; no reliable D call. Looked up from germline, CDR1 is SEHNR and CDR2 is FQNEAQ (reference sequence). With 3 bases removed from V and 8 bases from J, the gap between germline ends came to 2 bases. The CDR3 is 10 amino acids. Complete variable domain (other parts from reference TRBV7-9 and TRBJ2-1): DTGVSQNPRHKITKRGQNVTFRCDPISEHNRLYWYRQTLGQGPEFLTYFQNEAQLEKSRLLSDRFSAERPKGSFSTLEIQRTEQGDSAMYLCASSLYEQFFGPGTRLTVL.

This clone was observed a handful of times. This chain uses TRBV19 with TRBJ1-1, with TRBD1 as a possible D gene (6 bases). Germline V gene data show CDR1 as LNHDA and CDR2 as SQIVND (reference sequence). The CDR3 extends over 14 amino acids. Trimming removed 4 bases at V and 6 bases at J, with 15 bases between. CDR3 region: CASSTRMTGAEAFF. CDR3 sequence (DNA): TGTGCCAGTAGTACGCGGATGACAGGCGCTGAAGCTTTCTTT.

Concerning this clone: At one end, the junction sequence differs from germline, possibly due to a read error. CDR3 in DNA: TGTGCCAGCAGCGTAGCCGGGACAGGGCAAGAGACCCAGTACTTC. Amino acids: CASSVAGTGQETQYF. The chain recombines TRBV7-2 with TRBJ2-5; 9 nucleotides agree with TRBD1. This CDR3 region has 15 residues. The germline gives CDR1 SGHTA, CDR2 FQGNSA.

The chain links TRBV5-1 to TRBJ2-7, with a tentative D call TRBD1 (5 bases). V lost 5 bases and J lost 3, with 18 bases in between. This CDR3 is built from 15 residues. The germline V gene has CDR1 SGHRS and CDR2 YFSETQ. The CDR3 nucleotides are TGCGCCAGCAGTATTGGCGACAGAGAACTCTACGAGCAGTACGTC. Translation gives CASSIGDRELYEQYV.

The chain couples TRBV5-1 to TRBJ2-3, with 12 bases matching TRBD2. This CDR3 spans 16 amino acids. The germline V gene has CDR1 SGHRS and CDR2 YFSETQ. Losses at the gene ends were 4 bases for V and 6 bases for J; bases not matched to a gene: 9. The CDR3 nucleotides are TGCGCCAGCAGCCTCCCTAGCGGGGGGGGGCAGGATACGCAGTATTTT. This encodes CASSLPSGGGQDTQYF.

The chain employs TRBV30 and TRBJ2-2; D uncertain. Germline V gene sequence: CDR1 GTSNPN, CDR2 SVGIG (reference sequence). V shed 0 bases and J shed 6 bases, with 26 bases lying between them. The CDR3 runs to 19 residues. CDR3 amino acids: CAWSVLRPRQITFAGELFF. Written as DNA, the CDR3 is TGTGCCTGGAGTGTACTACGCCCGCGGCAAATAACATTCGCCGGGGAGCTGTTTTTT.

The rearrangement joins TRBV10-3 to TRBJ2-3; 7 positions agree with TRBD1. Germline-derived CDR1 and CDR2 are ENHRY and SYGVKD. This CDR3 is built from 14 residues. The trim removed 4 bases at V and 6 bases at J, leaving 7 bases unmatched. The CDR3 loop is CAISVQGVEDTQYF. The CDR3 DNA is TGTGCCATCAGTGTCCAGGGGGTGGAGGATACGCAGTATTTT.

This sequence joins TRBV5-1 and TRBJ2-3; tentatively, D is TRBD2 (6 bases). V was trimmed by 0 bases and J by 1 base, leaving 12 bases between them. In germline, CDR1 is SGHRS, CDR2 YFSETQ. This CDR3 contains 16 residues. The CDR3 coding sequence is TGCGCCAGCAGCTTGGGGCCCGGAGGGGGCACAGATACGCAGTATTTT. This encodes CASSLGPGGGTDTQYF.

The chain carries TRBV5-1 and TRBJ2-2; perhaps TRBD1 as D (6 bases). The CDR3 has 14 residues. Trimming took 1 base from V and 3 from J, leaving 7 bases between them. The germline V gene encodes CDR1 SGHRS and CDR2 YFSETQ. For the CDR3, the DNA is TGCGCCAGCAGCTTGCAGGGGTACACCGGGGAGCTGTTTTTT. Its translation is CASSLQGYTGELFF.

V gene TRBV5-8 combines with J gene TRBJ2-7; 11 bases align to TRBD1. Germline loops: CDR1 SGHTS, CDR2 YDEGEE. The CDR3 sequence is 15 residues long. The trim removed 0 bases at V and 3 bases at J, leaving 2 bases unmatched. The CDR3: CASSLVGTGGYEQYV. CDR3 coding DNA: TGTGCCAGCAGCTTGGTCGGGACAGGGGGCTACGAGCAGTACGTC.

This chain links TRBV2 with TRBJ1-4, with no clear D. V was pared by 7 bases and J by 5 bases, with 17 bases between. Germline assignment: CDR1 SNHLY and CDR2 FYNNEI. The CDR3 contains 15 residues. CDR3 sequence: CASKGRFLPNEKLFF. The CDR3 DNA is TGTGCCAGCAAGGGCAGATTCCTCCCCAATGAAAAACTGTTTTTT.

This clone was counted between two and nine times. The chain joins TRBV11-2 to TRBJ2-5, with D maybe TRBD2 (5 bases). V was pared by 4 bases and J by 5 bases, with 14 bases between. CDR1 is SGHAT, CDR2 FQNNGV, per germline. The CDR3 loop spans 14 amino acids. Here the CDR3 reads CASSSPRGWETQYF. The CDR3 DNA follows: TGTGCCAGCAGCTCCCCACGGGGTTGGGAGACCCAGTACTTC.

The chain joins TRBV10-3 to TRBJ1-5; D remains ambiguous. CDR3 length: 12 residues. Germline-derived CDR1 and CDR2 are ENHRY and SYGVKD. Between the trimmed V and J ends, which lost 5 bases and 9 bases, there was a span of 11 bases. The CDR3 coding sequence is TGTGCCATCAGTACGACCTCAGGGCCCCAGCATTTT. It encodes CAISTTSGPQHF.

This chain links TRBV19 with TRBJ1-5; tentatively, D is TRBD1 (5 bases). This CDR3 has 19 amino acids. Germline lookup yields CDR1 LNHDA and CDR2 SQIVND (reference sequence). Trimming took 3 bases from V and 2 from J, leaving 23 bases between them. The CDR3 spells CASSMPRTNWDGGNQPQHF. CDR3 DNA sequence: TGTGCCAGTAGTATGCCCAGGACAAATTGGGATGGGGGCAATCAGCCCCAGCATTTT.

This clone has just a few counts. This chain uses TRBV20-1 with TRBJ2-6; no clear D. V dropped 3 bases and J dropped 0 bases, with 6 bases sitting between them. The CDR3 consists of 14 residues. Germline V gene lookup returns CDR1 DFQATT and CDR2 SNEGSKA (reference sequence). The CDR3 region has the DNA TGCAGTGCTAGTCCTCCCTCTGGGGCCAACGTCCTGACTTTC. It translates to CSASPPSGANVLTF.

This chain uses TRBV12-3 or TRBV12-4 with TRBJ2-3; D gene uncertain. The CDR3 has 13 amino acids. V lost 5 bases and J 3 bases, leaving 9 bases between the germline ends. This CDR3 reads CASSETRTDTQYF. The DNA for the CDR3 is TGTGCCAGCAGTGAAACCCGTACAGATACGCAGTATTTT.

The chain combines TRBV5-4 with TRBJ2-5; 12 bases align to TRBD2. V dropped 4 bases and J dropped 5; count of bases not matched to a gene: 6. CDR3 size: 15 residues. Germline loops: CDR1 SGHNT, CDR2 YYREEE (reference sequence). DNA for the CDR3: TGTGCCAGCAGCCACGGACTAGCGGGACGGGAGACCCAGTACTTC. This sequence encodes CASSHGLAGRETQYF.

The rearrangement uses TRBV30 and TRBJ2-3; D remains unclear. Germline CDR1 and CDR2: GTSNPN and SVGIG (reference sequence). V gave up 0 bases and J gave up 3 bases, with 19 bases separating them. CDR3 size: 17 residues. For the CDR3, the DNA is TGTGCCTGGAGTGTATCGGGTAGTAGAATCCAGACAGATACGCAGTATTTT. It encodes CAWSVSGSRIQTDTQYF. Based on the CDR3 plus reference TRBV30 and TRBJ2-3, the full variable domain is SQTIHQWPATLVQPVGSPLSLECTVEGTSNPNLYWYRQAAGRGLQLLFYSVGIGQISSEVPQNLSASRPQDRQFILSSKKLLLSDSGFYLCAWSVSGSRIQTDTQYFGPGTRLTVL.

The chain uses TRBV18 and TRBJ1-3; D remains unclear. Trimming took 1 base from V and 1 from J, leaving 5 bases between them. The CDR3 length is 14 residues. Germline values: CDR1 KGHSH, CDR2 LQKENI. The CDR3 is CASSPQSSGNTIYF. Here the CDR3 DNA reads TGTGCCAGCTCACCACAATCGTCTGGAAACACCATATATTTT.

This chain uses TRBV7-8 with TRBJ2-7, with a possible D match to TRBD2 (6 bases). Germline lookup yields CDR1 SGHVS and CDR2 FQNEAQ. This CDR3 comprises 15 residues. Trimming took 2 bases from V and 3 from J, leaving 14 bases between them. CDR3 DNA sequence: TGTGCCAGCAGCTTAACTGGATCGGGGGTCTACGAGCAGTACGTC. Translating it yields CASSLTGSGVYEQYV.

The chain uses TRBV19 and TRBJ2-5; 7 bases are shared with TRBD2. V gave up 4 bases and J gave up 2 bases; unmatched junction bases: 7. The CDR3 is 15 residues long. Germline CDR1 and CDR2: LNHDA and SQIVND (reference sequence). In DNA, the CDR3 is TGTGCCAGTAGTAACCGGGGGGTAGGGCAAGAGACCCAGTACTTC. Translation gives CASSNRGVGQETQYF.